This T cell receptor beta chain stems from a study of PD-L1 blockade in urothelial cancer. Study-wide context: T cells numbered a median of around 140,000 in the blood samples.

Between 1 and 8 samples per patient were obtained, pretreatment and on-treatment. V dropped 5 bases and J dropped 4; count of bases not matched to a gene: 10. The CDR3 loop spans 15 amino acids. Germline V gene sequence: CDR1 MNHEY, CDR2 SMNVEV (reference sequence). Here immunoSEQ multiplex PCR was the method, and the copy in TCRdb shows in-frame clones only, minus some. The sample has tens of thousands of clones, 85% to 95% seen once. V is TRBV27 and J is TRBJ2-7; TRBD2 matches at 8 bases. The sequence was collected from a man in his sixties with urothelial cancer. Sequenced here: PBMCs, sampled around atezolizumab (anti-PD-L1) treatment. CDR3 sequence (DNA): TGTGCCAGCAGTCTTACTAGCGGCAGGATTTACGAGCAGTACTTC. Translating gives CASSLTSGRIYEQYF.